This entry lists 10 T cell receptor beta chains sequenced from one sample in a study of T-cell memory formation after mild COVID-19. MiXCR, run by TCRdb on the 5' RACE reads, gives a single entry per CDR3 protein. The repertoire holds nearly 250,000 distinct CDR3 sequences, with 15% as singletons. Sequenced: PBMCs or a T cell subset sorted from them (not recorded which). Every receptor here comes from an adult woman who had mild COVID-19 (a few samples of this study predate the infection). Cell type and time point are not known.

The chain couples TRBV5-4 to TRBJ1-6, with 7 nucleotides matching TRBD1. The germline gives CDR1 SGHNT, CDR2 YYREEE (reference sequence). After removal of 4 bases from V and 9 bases from J, the junction contained 7 bases not matched to a gene. The CDR3 sequence is 14 residues long. DNA for the CDR3: TGTGCCAGCAGCCCCGGGACAGATTTTTCACCCCTCCACTTT. Its protein is CASSPGTDFSPLHF.

At least ten counts were recorded for this clonotype. The chain joins TRBV12-3 or TRBV12-4 to TRBJ1-2; 8 nucleotides align to TRBD1. The CDR3 contains 13 residues. V was pared by 3 bases and J by 8 bases, with 5 bases of the junction left unmatched. For the CDR3, the DNA is TGTGCCAGCAGTTTCGGGACAGGCAAGGGCTACACCTTC. Its translation is CASSFGTGKGYTF.

The sample holds many counts of this clonotype. The V and J genes are TRBV10-3 and TRBJ2-3; D not certain. The CDR3 is 13 amino acids. V lost 8 bases, J lost 3 bases, and 12 bases lay in between. Per germline, CDR1 ENHRY and CDR2 SYGVKD. This chain's CDR3 is CAIAPGLTDTQYF. DNA of the CDR3: TGTGCCATCGCGCCGGGTCTAACAGATACGCAGTATTTT.

This clonotype was counted only a few times. The chain carries TRBV5-1 and TRBJ1-1; no firm D call. Trimming cost V 2 bases and J 0 bases, with 14 bases left between them. Germline V CDR1 and CDR2: SGHRS, YFSETQ. This CDR3 has 16 residues. CDR3 DNA: TGCGCCAGCAGCTTCGATCTCGGCAGGCTGAACACTGAAGCTTTCTTT. Translating it yields CASSFDLGRLNTEAFF.

This clonotype was detected a few times. V and J are TRBV18 and TRBJ2-6; D is possibly TRBD2 (5 bases). The CDR3 is 18 amino acids. CDR1 KGHSH and CDR2 LQKENI come from the germline V gene. V shed 6 bases and J shed 0 bases, with 18 bases lying between them. CDR3 sequence (DNA): TGTGCCAGCTCCCCCCGGGGAGCAGGTGCCTCTGGGGCCAACGTCCTGACTTTC. This sequence encodes CASSPRGAGASGANVLTF. Filled out from reference TRBV18 and TRBJ2-6, the complete variable domain reads NAGVMQNPRHLVRRRGQEARLRCSPMKGHSHVYWYRQLPEEGLKFMVYLQKENIIDESGMPKERFSAEFPKEGPSILRIQQVVRGDSAAYFCASSPRGAGASGANVLTFGAGSRLTVL.

The rearrangement joins TRBV12-3 or TRBV12-4 to TRBJ2-3, with TRBD2 matching 9 bases. CDR3 length: 15 amino acids. The V gene end was trimmed by 3 bases and the J gene end by 5 bases; junction bases not matched to a gene: 6. CDR3 residues: CASSFWRGGGDTQYF. The DNA for the CDR3 is TGTGCCAGCAGTTTCTGGCGGGGGGGGGGAGATACGCAGTATTTT.

In this sample, this clonotype turned up a few times. The chain combines TRBV24-1 with TRBJ1-1; D gene unclear. Germline V gives CDR1 KGHDR, CDR2 SFDVKD. The CDR3 contains 12 residues. Trimming stripped 10 bases from V and 5 bases from J, with 13 bases between. The CDR3 region is CATNDGFTEAFF. Written as DNA, the CDR3 is TGTGCCACTAACGACGGGTTTACTGAAGCTTTCTTT.

This sequence joins TRBV12-3 or TRBV12-4 and TRBJ1-1; 7 bases line up with TRBD1. Unmatched junction bases numbered 6, after V lost 3 bases and J lost 5 bases. CDR3 length: 14 amino acids. CDR3 DNA: TGTGCCAGCAGTTTCTCTGCAGGGGGAACTGAAGCTTTCTTT. It codes for CASSFSAGGTEAFF.

The V gene is TRBV9, the J gene TRBJ1-2, with a tentative D call TRBD1 (5 bases). Trimming removed 1 base at V and 4 bases at J, with 14 bases between. The germline gives CDR1 SGDLS, CDR2 YYNGEE. The CDR3 runs 15 residues. CDR3 in DNA: TGTGCCAGCAGCGTAAGCCAGGGTGGGGGCTATGGCTACACCTTC. Translated, it gives CASSVSQGGGYGYTF.

The chain links TRBV3-1 to TRBJ2-2, with D unresolved. The V end lost 5 bases, the J end lost 1 base, and 5 bases lay between the germline ends. CDR3 length: 13 residues. Germline V CDR1 and CDR2: LGHDT, YNNKEL (reference sequence). CDR3 sequence reads: CASSAGNTGELFF. CDR3 coding DNA: TGTGCCAGCAGCGCCGGGAACACCGGGGAGCTGTTTTTT.